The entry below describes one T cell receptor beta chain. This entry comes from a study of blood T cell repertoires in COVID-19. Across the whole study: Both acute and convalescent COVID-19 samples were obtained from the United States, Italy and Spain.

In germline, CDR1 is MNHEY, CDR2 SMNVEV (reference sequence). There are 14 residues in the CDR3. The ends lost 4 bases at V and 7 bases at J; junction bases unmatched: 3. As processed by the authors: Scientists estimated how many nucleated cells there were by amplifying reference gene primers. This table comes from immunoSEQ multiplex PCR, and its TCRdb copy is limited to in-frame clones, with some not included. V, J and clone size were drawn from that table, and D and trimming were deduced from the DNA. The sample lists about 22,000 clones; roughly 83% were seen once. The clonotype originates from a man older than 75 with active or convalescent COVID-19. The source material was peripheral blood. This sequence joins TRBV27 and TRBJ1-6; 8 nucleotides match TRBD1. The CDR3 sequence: CASSSDRANSPLHF. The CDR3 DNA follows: TGTGCCAGCAGTTCGGACAGGGCAAATTCACCCCTCCACTTT.